This T cell receptor (beta chain) came from a study of blood T cell repertoires in COVID-19. Across the study: Both acute and convalescent COVID-19 samples were obtained from the United States, Italy and Spain. The cDNA or gDNA used as material had been derived from T cells, B-cell-depleted T cells, or PBMCs.

Note on this clone: One junction end disagrees with the germline gene, perhaps due to a read error.

Germline V gene lookup returns CDR1 MNHNS and CDR2 SASEGT. The CDR3 is 16 amino acids. In the study's own analysis: Reference gene primers were amplified, and this amplification served to estimate nucleated cell counts. Clones were read by immunoSEQ multiplex PCR, and TCRdb kept only the in-frame ones, dropping some. The DNA was the basis for D and trimming; V, J and clone size are from that table. Among 150,000 to 200,000 clones listed, approximately 84% were seen once. The chain carries TRBV6-1 and TRBJ1-4; 8 bases map to TRBD1. Sequenced: peripheral blood. This clonotype originated in a human donor with acute or convalescent COVID-19. The donor label of this sample is uncertain. CDR3 residues: CASSQADRVANEKLFF. CDR3 coding DNA: TGTGCCAGCAGTCAAGCGGACAGGGTGGCCAATGAAAAACTGTTTTTT.